The 27 T cell receptor beta chains presented below share a single source sample, sequenced in a study of cytomegalovirus exposure and HLA in healthy donors (dated by TCRdb to about 2017). Libraries were prepared through the immunoSEQ multiplex PCR assay. A mixture of 60 forward primers for TCR Vbeta segments and 13 reverse primers for TCR Jbeta segments was used in the multiplex PCR. In its TCRdb copy, this immuneACCESS table keeps in-frame sequences only and misses some clones. Where compared with another copy, unresolved V genes explain less than half of these, and the others have no known cause. The sample table holds over 150,000 clones. 0.74% of the sample goes to the ten largest clones. The sample was PBMCs. The origin of the receptors is a boy aged 5-17 years in good health and CMV-seronegative.

The chain uses TRBV4-2 and TRBJ1-3, with 7 bases that match TRBD1. The junction had 3 bases not matched to a gene; V was cut back by 0 bases and J by 4 bases. CDR3 size: 15 residues. Germline CDR1 is LGHNA and CDR2 is YNFKEQ. CDR3: CASSQETGEGNTIYF. The CDR3 DNA reads TGTGCCAGCAGCCAAGAAACAGGGGAAGGAAACACCATATATTTT.

J is TRBJ1-2 and V is TRBV6-5; D might be TRBD1 (6 bases). Germline V gene sequence: CDR1 MNHEY, CDR2 SVGAGI. V was clipped by 2 bases and J by 8 bases, with 15 bases between them. CDR3 length: 14 amino acids. Here the CDR3 reads CASSYGGGALGYTF. The CDR3 region has the DNA TGTGCCAGCAGTTACGGCGGGGGGGCCCTCGGCTACACCTTC.

The chain links TRBV28 to TRBJ2-7; 9 bases are a match to TRBD1. Trimming cost V 5 bases and J 4 bases; bases outside gene matches: 6. Per germline, CDR1 MDHEN and CDR2 SYDVKM. The CDR3 runs to 14 residues. The CDR3 region is CASSAGTGRYEQYF. The CDR3 nucleotides read TGTGCCAGCAGTGCCGGGACAGGGCGGTACGAGCAGTACTTC.

This sequence joins TRBV9 and TRBJ2-1; the match to TRBD2 covers 7 bases. Germline trimming cut 6 bases from V and 10 bases from J; bases unmatched to any gene: 10. The CDR3 has 13 amino acids. The germline V gene encodes CDR1 SGDLS and CDR2 YYNGEE. CDR3 nucleotide sequence: TGTGCCAGCACCGGGGGGTCCCTGAGAGAGCAGTTCTTC. This gives the protein CASTGGSLREQFF. Combining the CDR3 with reference TRBV9 and TRBJ2-1 gives the whole variable domain DSGVTQTPKHLITATGQRVTLRCSPRSGDLSVYWYQQSLDQGLQFLIQYYNGEERAKGNILERFSAQQFPDLHSELNLSSLELGDSALYFCASTGGSLREQFFGPGTRLTVL.

The rearrangement joins TRBV6-1 to TRBJ1-1, with D perhaps TRBD1 (5 bases). Germline loops: CDR1 MNHNS, CDR2 SASEGT. CDR3 length: 15 amino acids. V lost 7 bases to trimming and J lost 5 bases, with 20 bases between them. Here the CDR3 reads CASKPEAGQKTEAFF. The CDR3 DNA reads as TGTGCCAGCAAACCAGAGGCCGGACAAAAAACTGAAGCTTTCTTT.

This rearrangement joins TRBV29-1 to TRBJ2-3; D uncertain. The V end was cut by 2 bases, the J end by 1 base, with 4 bases between. In germline, CDR1 is SQVTM, CDR2 ANQGSEA. This CDR3 is 12 amino acids long. CDR3 in amino acids: CSVETGTDTQYF. CDR3 bases: TGCAGCGTTGAAACGGGCACAGATACGCAGTATTTT.

V gene TRBV5-1 combines with J gene TRBJ2-1; a weak D match, TRBD1 (6 bases). Looked up from germline, CDR1 is SGHRS and CDR2 is YFSETQ. Trimming removed 2 bases from V and 4 bases from J, with 13 bases in between. The CDR3 sequence is 15 residues long. CDR3 amino acids: CASSLSSGTYNEQFF. DNA of the CDR3: TGCGCCAGCAGCTTAAGTTCCGGGACATACAATGAGCAGTTCTTC.

The chain carries TRBV4-1 and TRBJ2-3, with D maybe TRBD2 (5 bases). The ends were cut back, 3 bases at V and 4 bases at J, with 17 bases in the middle. CDR1 is MGHRA and CDR2 is YSYEKL in the germline V gene. The CDR3 is 16 residues long. In nucleotides, the CDR3 is TGCGCCAGCAGCCAGCTGCGGGCGGGTGTGGCAGATACGCAGTATTTT. Its translation is CASSQLRAGVADTQYF.

This chain joins TRBV5-4 and TRBJ1-2; D gene ambiguous. V dropped 3 bases and J dropped 6 bases, with 12 bases sitting between them. From germline, CDR1 is SGHNT and CDR2 YYREEE (reference sequence). The length of the CDR3 is 13 residues. CDR3 region: CASSSAQPDGYTF. CDR3 coding DNA: TGTGCCAGCAGCTCGGCACAGCCGGATGGCTACACCTTC.

The chain couples TRBV2 to TRBJ1-2, with TRBD1 matching 7 bases. Germline lookup yields CDR1 SNHLY and CDR2 FYNNEI. Trimming took 8 bases from V and 3 from J; bases not matched to a gene: 9. The CDR3 totals 14 residues. The CDR3 bases are TGTGCCAGCTGTGGGGCGGGACAGTACTATGGCTACACCTTC. Protein product: CASCGAGQYYGYTF.

The chain employs TRBV27 and TRBJ2-7, with D uncertain. Germline loops: CDR1 MNHEY, CDR2 SMNVEV (reference sequence). The CDR3 extends over 15 amino acids. Trimming took off 0 bases at V and 0 bases at J, with 9 bases between the two ends. The CDR3 nucleotides are TGTGCCAGCAGTTTATCCCCTAGAATCTCCTACGAGCAGTACTTC. Residues: CASSLSPRISYEQYF.

V is TRBV20-1 and J is TRBJ1-1; D uncertain. Trimming took 1 base from V and 4 from J, leaving 4 bases between them. The CDR3 is 11 amino acids. From germline, CDR1 is DFQATT and CDR2 SNEGSKA (reference sequence). CDR3 nucleotide sequence: TGCAGTGCTAGAGGAGGCACTGAAGCTTTCTTT. It translates to CSARGGTEAFF.

This chain connects TRBV27 to TRBJ2-7, with D unclear. The CDR3 extends over 13 amino acids. Germline CDR1 is MNHEY and CDR2 is SMNVEV (reference sequence). V lost 3 bases and J lost 1, with 7 bases in between. The chain's CDR3 is CASSFPGSYEQYF. DNA of the CDR3: TGTGCCAGCAGTTTCCCCGGGTCCTACGAGCAGTACTTC.

This chain connects TRBV27 to TRBJ1-4; a possible D gene is TRBD1 (5 bases). CDR3 length: 15 amino acids. V lost 2 bases and J 3 bases, leaving 10 bases between the germline ends. CDR1 is MNHEY, CDR2 SMNVEV, per germline (reference sequence). DNA for the CDR3: TGTGCCAGCAGTTTAGAAGGGGTGGCTAATGAAAAACTGTTTTTT. As protein: CASSLEGVANEKLFF.

The chain's CDR3 is CAWSALTTRYNEQFF. Here the CDR3 DNA reads TGTGCCTGGAGTGCTCTGACTACCCGCTACAATGAGCAGTTCTTC. This chain joins TRBV30 and TRBJ2-1, with a tentative D call TRBD2 (5 bases). V was trimmed by 1 base and J by 3 bases, leaving 13 bases between them. The CDR3 consists of 15 residues. Germline loops: CDR1 GTSNPN, CDR2 SVGIG (reference sequence).

The rearrangement uses TRBV7-6 and TRBJ2-3; 9 bases agree with TRBD1. The CDR3 has 16 residues. V shed 5 bases and J 1 base; nucleotides not matched to a gene: 7. Per the germline V gene, CDR1 is SGHVS and CDR2 is FNYEAQ. The CDR3 DNA reads as TGTGCCAGCAGCCTTCCGGGACAGGGAGGCACAGATACGCAGTATTTT. Translating gives CASSLPGQGGTDTQYF.

V usage is TRBV5-1 and J usage is TRBJ1-1; D is possibly TRBD1 (6 bases). CDR1 is SGHRS and CDR2 is YFSETQ in the germline V gene. V was cut by 2 bases and J by 1 base, with 9 bases left in between. This CDR3 comprises 14 residues. The CDR3 spells CASSFLQGNTEAFF. In nucleotides, the CDR3 is TGCGCCAGCAGCTTCCTACAGGGGAACACTGAAGCTTTCTTT. Full variable domain (outside the CDR3, taken from reference TRBV5-1 and TRBJ1-1): KAGVTQTPRYLIKTRGQQVTLSCSPISGHRSVSWYQQTPGQGLQFLFEYFSETQRNKGNFPGRFSGRQFSNSRSEMNVSTLELGDSALYLCASSFLQGNTEAFFGQGTRLTVV.

This chain joins TRBV7-9 and TRBJ2-7; D gene ambiguous. V was clipped by 4 bases and J by 5 bases, with 15 bases between them. Germline CDR1 and CDR2: SEHNR and FQNEAQ (reference sequence). The CDR3 covers 14 residues. CDR3 DNA sequence: TGTGCCAGCAGCTCTATTGGCAGGCAGCACGAGCAGTACTTC. It encodes CASSSIGRQHEQYF.

The chain is built from TRBV7-2 and TRBJ1-2, with a possible D match to TRBD1 (6 bases). Germline values: CDR1 SGHTA, CDR2 FQGNSA. Trimming left V 3 bases short and J 1 base short, with 15 bases between. The CDR3 totals 16 residues. This CDR3 reads CASSFGDTLLNYGYTF. The CDR3 DNA reads TGTGCCAGCAGCTTTGGGGACACCCTCCTTAACTATGGCTACACCTTC.

The chain couples TRBV4-1 to TRBJ1-6; weak D call: TRBD1 (5 bases). CDR3 length: 16 amino acids. V was clipped by 3 bases and J by 9 bases, with 18 bases between them. The germline V gene encodes CDR1 MGHRA and CDR2 YSYEKL. The CDR3 reads CASSQTVGPTFSPLHF. CDR3 DNA sequence: TGCGCCAGCAGCCAGACAGTCGGGCCTACGTTTTCACCCCTCCACTTT.

The genes are TRBV6-5 and TRBJ1-1, with D hard to call. In germline, CDR1 is MNHEY, CDR2 SVGAGI. V dropped 5 bases and J dropped 1 base, with 8 bases sitting between them. This CDR3 has 13 amino acids. The CDR3 DNA reads TGTGCCAGCAGTGGAGGAAGGAACACTGAAGCTTTCTTT. Its protein product is CASSGGRNTEAFF.

The chain has TRBV4-2 and TRBJ1-2; D is ambiguous. Per the germline V gene, CDR1 is LGHNA and CDR2 is YNFKEQ. The CDR3 spans 15 residues. V was pared by 1 base and J by 7 bases, with 16 bases between. CDR3 nucleotide sequence: TGTGCCAGCAGCCAAGTGGGTCCCCGCCCGGGTGGCTACACCTTC. This sequence encodes CASSQVGPRPGGYTF.

This sequence joins TRBV6-5 and TRBJ1-5; 9 nucleotides align to TRBD1. This CDR3 has 14 amino acids. The germline V gene encodes CDR1 MNHEY and CDR2 SVGAGI. Trimming took 6 bases from V and 6 from J; bases not matched to a gene: 6. CDR3 in DNA: TGTGCCAGCAGGGATACAGGGGGCAGTCAGCCCCAGCATTTT. Translation: CASRDTGGSQPQHF.

The gene calls are TRBV5-8 and TRBJ1-1; 7 positions agree with TRBD1. Losses at the gene ends were 1 base for V and 0 bases for J; bases not matched to a gene: 3. CDR3 length equals 15 residues. The germline CDR1 and CDR2 sequences are SGHTS and YDEGEE. The CDR3 region has the DNA TGTGCCAGCAGCTTGACTCAGGGGGTGAACACTGAAGCTTTCTTT. Encoded protein: CASSLTQGVNTEAFF.

The V and J genes are TRBV4-1 and TRBJ2-5, with a possible D match to TRBD1 (6 bases). This CDR3 spans 16 amino acids. Deletions cut 2 bases from V and 1 base from J, with 14 bases between. The germline gives CDR1 MGHRA, CDR2 YSYEKL. Here the CDR3 reads CASSQSRVGGQETQYF. The DNA for the CDR3 is TGCGCCAGCAGCCAATCTCGGGTAGGGGGCCAAGAGACCCAGTACTTC.

The J gene is TRBJ1-1, the V gene TRBV6-5; D is ambiguous. Germline V CDR1 and CDR2: MNHEY, SVGAGI. The CDR3 has 14 amino acids. V was trimmed by 4 bases and J by 0 bases, leaving 9 bases between them. This CDR3 reads CASSSAVMNTEAFF. Here the CDR3 DNA reads TGTGCCAGCAGTTCCGCAGTCATGAACACTGAAGCTTTCTTT.

V is TRBV7-9 and J is TRBJ1-5; tentatively, D is TRBD1 (6 bases). V gave up 4 bases and J gave up 7 bases, with 11 bases separating them. CDR1 is SEHNR, CDR2 FQNEAQ, per germline (reference sequence). This CDR3 contains 13 residues. CDR3: CASSWGQGQPQHF. Written as DNA, the CDR3 is TGTGCCAGCAGCTGGGGGCAGGGGCAGCCCCAGCATTTT.